This TCR beta chain was profiled in a study of vaccination and CD4 T cells after COVID-19. This CDR3 has 12 amino acids. The germline gives CDR1 SNHLY, CDR2 FYNNEI. V lost 4 bases, J lost 9 bases, and 12 bases lay in between. Treatment defined: approximately nine-day PBMC culture with coronavirus spike peptide pools or control peptides (ViraFEST assay). Notes on this clonotype: The antigen is undetermined.

Oncomine TCR Beta short-read sequencing was applied to DNA from cultured CD4+ T cells. From cultured CD4+ T cells, genomic DNA was extracted. TCRdb reanalysed the PCR reads using MiXCR and keeps one entry per CDR3 protein. The table has 25,000 or so distinct CDR3 sequences, 58% seen once; the top ten hold approximately 2.6%. This TCR was recovered from a human donor who had recovered from COVID-19. The rearrangement joins TRBV2 to TRBJ1-1; D ambiguous. The sequenced material came from CD4+ T cells from blood, cultured in vitro. The CDR3 is CASSGRLAKAFF. CDR3 coding DNA: TGTGCCAGCAGTGGACGGCTGGCGAAAGCTTTCTTT.